A single sample gave rise to the 30 T cell receptor beta chains below, sequenced in a study of blood T cell repertoires in COVID-19. Assay: immunoSEQ multiplex PCR; the TCRdb copy retains only in-frame clones and omits some. This table holds about 88,000 clones, more than 85% found once. Sequencing was done on a sample of peripheral blood. These receptors all stem from a man in his 60s with acute or convalescent COVID-19.

This clone was recorded only once. The chain uses TRBV7-8 and TRBJ2-2; 8 positions agree with TRBD2. Germline loops: CDR1 SGHVS, CDR2 FQNEAQ. V was pared by 3 bases and J by 7 bases, with 10 bases of the junction left unmatched. CDR3 length: 16 amino acids. As DNA, the CDR3 is TGTGCCAGCAGCTTGTTACTAGCGGCCTACGGCGGGGAGCTGTTTTTT. Translating gives CASSLLLAAYGGELFF.

V usage is TRBV29-1 and J usage is TRBJ1-4, with 7 nucleotides matching TRBD1. Looked up from germline, CDR1 is SQVTM and CDR2 is ANQGSEA. With 6 bases clipped from V and 4 bases from J, the junction kept 8 bases outside the gene matches. This CDR3 has 14 residues. CDR3 coding DNA: TGCAGCGTGGCCGGGACAGAATATAATGAAAAACTGTTTTTT. This translates into CSVAGTEYNEKLFF.

The genes are TRBV28 and TRBJ1-5; the D gene is possibly TRBD1 (6 bases). This CDR3 is 17 amino acids long. Germline lookup yields CDR1 MDHEN and CDR2 SYDVKM. The V end was cut by 2 bases, the J end by 3 bases, with 17 bases between. The CDR3 spells CASSLGRGGLINQPQHF. The CDR3 coding sequence is TGTGCCAGCAGTTTAGGCAGGGGAGGGCTGATCAATCAGCCCCAGCATTTT. Full variable domain (missing parts from reference TRBV28 and TRBJ1-5): DVKVTQSSRYLVKRTGEKVFLECVQDMDHENMFWYRQDPGLGLRLIYFSYDVKMKEKGDIPEGYSVSREKKERFSLILESASTNQTSMYLCASSLGRGGLINQPQHFGDGTRLSIL.

J is TRBJ1-6 and V is TRBV30; 7 nucleotides align to TRBD1. The trim removed 2 bases at V and 8 bases at J, leaving 9 bases unmatched. The CDR3 consists of 15 residues. CDR1 and CDR2 (germline): GTSNPN, SVGIG (reference sequence). DNA for the CDR3: TGTGCCTGGAGTCCCCGGGGACAGCGGGATTCACCCCTCCACTTT. Translated: CAWSPRGQRDSPLHF.

V gene TRBV5-1 combines with J gene TRBJ2-3; D is possibly TRBD2 (6 bases). This CDR3 is built from 14 residues. Germline CDR1 is SGHRS and CDR2 is YFSETQ. The V end was cut by 0 bases, the J end by 3 bases, with 8 bases between. Here the CDR3 DNA reads TGCGCCAGCAGCTTGGCGGAGGGGACAGATACGCAGTATTTT. The encoded protein is CASSLAEGTDTQYF.

V and J are TRBV5-6 and TRBJ2-1; 7 positions agree with TRBD1. This CDR3 spans 16 amino acids. Germline CDR1 is SGHDT and CDR2 is YYEEEE. With V trimmed by 3 bases and J by 0 bases, 6 bases remained unmatched. The CDR3 DNA sequence: TGTGCCAGCAGCTATTCGACAGGGAGCTCCTACAATGAGCAGTTCTTC. Translation: CASSYSTGSSYNEQFF. The full variable domain, in which reference TRBV5-6 and TRBJ2-1 provide the parts outside the CDR3, is DAGVTQSPTHLIKTRGQQVTLRCSPKSGHDTVSWYQQALGQGPQFIFQYYEEEERQRGNFPDRFSGHQFPNYSSELNVNALLLGDSALYLCASSYSTGSSYNEQFFGPGTRLTVL.

The rearrangement links TRBV25-1 to TRBJ1-1; possible D gene TRBD1, 6 bases. The CDR3 spans 13 residues. The V gene lost 8 bases and the J gene lost 2 bases, with 12 bases spanning the gap. Germline CDR1 MGHDK, CDR2 SYGVNS. Written as DNA, the CDR3 is TGTGCCAGCGCGACGACAGGAAACACTGAAGCTTTCTTT. Translating gives CASATTGNTEAFF.

The V gene is TRBV10-3, the J gene TRBJ2-1; TRBD1 matches 8 bases. V lost 10 bases and J lost 9; bases outside the gene matches: 11. CDR1 is ENHRY, CDR2 SYGVKD, per germline. This CDR3 contains 13 residues. Here the CDR3 DNA reads TGTGCCAGTAGCGGACAGGGTGGAACTGAGCAGTTCTTC. Amino acid sequence: CASSGQGGTEQFF.

This chain connects TRBV6-2 or TRBV6-3 to TRBJ1-4; no clear D. This CDR3 has 16 amino acids. V lost 4 bases to trimming and J lost 6 bases, with 18 bases between them. Per germline, CDR1 MNHEY and CDR2 SVGEGT. The CDR3: CASSSSWAGQDEKLFF. The CDR3 DNA is TGTGCCAGCAGTTCCTCGTGGGCCGGCCAAGATGAAAAACTGTTTTTT.

The rearrangement joins TRBV27 to TRBJ2-1; 10 nucleotides agree with TRBD2. CDR1 and CDR2 (germline): MNHEY, SMNVEV (reference sequence). Trimming removed 1 base from V and 9 bases from J; junction bases left unmatched: 9. This CDR3 region has 16 residues. CDR3 DNA sequence: TGTGCCAGCAGTTTATTCCTAGCGGGAGTTATCAGTGAGCAGTTCTTC. Its translation: CASSLFLAGVISEQFF.

This clone showed up just once. The chain employs TRBV28 and TRBJ1-6; no reliable D call. The germline V gene encodes CDR1 MDHEN and CDR2 SYDVKM. The CDR3 runs 16 residues. V shed 6 bases and J shed 5 bases, with 17 bases lying between them. The CDR3 nucleotides are TGTGCCAGCAGCCCATTCCGCGGGCAGAATAATTCACCCCTCCACTTT. Translated, it gives CASSPFRGQNNSPLHF.

The chain uses TRBV7-9 and TRBJ1-1, with 9 bases matching TRBD1. The V gene end was trimmed by 4 bases and the J gene end by 11 bases; junction bases not matched to a gene: 5. This CDR3 is 12 amino acids long. Germline CDR1 SEHNR, CDR2 FQNEAQ (reference sequence). For the CDR3, the DNA is TGTGCCAGCAGCTCGGGGACAGGGTTCGCTTTCTTT. As protein: CASSSGTGFAFF.

The chain combines TRBV24-1 with TRBJ2-1; 10 bases are shared with TRBD2. Germline CDR1 reads KGHDR; CDR2 reads SFDVKD. This CDR3 comprises 16 residues. With 6 bases clipped from V and 8 bases from J, the junction kept 12 bases outside the gene matches. The CDR3 sequence is CATSRASGRSSDEQFF. The DNA of the CDR3 is TGTGCCACCAGTAGGGCTAGCGGGAGATCCTCTGATGAGCAGTTCTTC.

The chain joins TRBV5-5 to TRBJ2-7; D is possibly TRBD1 (6 bases). Between the trimmed V and J ends, which lost 2 bases and 2 bases, there was a span of 11 bases. Germline CDR1 and CDR2: SGHKS and YYEKEE (reference sequence). This CDR3 is built from 14 residues. The CDR3 nucleotides read TGTGCCAGCAGCTTTTCCCAGGGGACCTACGAGCAGTACTTC. Protein sequence: CASSFSQGTYEQYF.

The chain has TRBV19 and TRBJ2-5; D uncertain. Trimming removed 4 bases at V and 2 bases at J, with 2 bases between. This CDR3 is 11 amino acids long. Germline CDR1 is LNHDA and CDR2 is SQIVND (reference sequence). The DNA for the CDR3 is TGTGCCAGTAGTACACAAGAGACCCAGTACTTC. Encoded protein: CASSTQETQYF.

This sequence joins TRBV24-1 and TRBJ1-2, with D uncertain. The CDR3 sequence is 14 residues long. CDR1 KGHDR and CDR2 SFDVKD come from the germline V gene. Trimming stripped 3 bases from V and 4 bases from J, with 11 bases between. The CDR3, as DNA: TGTGCCACCAGTGATCCCCCCTTTTTCTATGGCTACACCTTC. It is translated as CATSDPPFFYGYTF.

The chain has TRBV7-8 and TRBJ2-1, with D perhaps TRBD1 (5 bases). Per the germline V gene, CDR1 is SGHVS and CDR2 is FQNEAQ. The CDR3 totals 13 residues. V lost 1 base, J lost 8 bases, and 9 bases lay in between. CDR3 coding DNA: TGTGCCAGCAGCTTAGTCCAGGGTGATGAGCAGTTCTTC. Translating gives CASSLVQGDEQFF.

The chain links TRBV7-8 to TRBJ2-7; no definite D call. This CDR3 has 15 amino acids. CDR1 SGHVS and CDR2 FQNEAQ come from the germline V gene. Trimming stripped 1 base from V and 2 bases from J, with 12 bases between. The DNA of the CDR3 is TGTGCCAGCAGCTTAGGTTCCTCGCCAGCCTACGAGCAGTACTTC. This gives the protein CASSLGSSPAYEQYF.

The genes are TRBV21-1 and TRBJ1-3; TRBD1, the table's D call, was not compared with the DNA. TRBV21-1 is deemed a pseudogene. This CDR3 has 18 residues. CDR3 sequence reads: CASSPPGQGDVNGNTIYF. In nucleotides, the CDR3 is TGTGCCAGCAGCCCGCCCGGACAGGGGGATGTGAACGGAAACACCATATATTTT.

This clone was observed a handful of times. V usage is TRBV5-1 and J usage is TRBJ2-7; D may be TRBD2 (6 bases). Germline-derived CDR1 and CDR2 are SGHRS and YFSETQ. V shed 2 bases and J shed 0 bases, with 9 bases lying between them. This CDR3 region has 14 residues. The CDR3 protein is CASSFAGPSYEQYF. The CDR3 nucleotides read TGCGCCAGCAGCTTTGCGGGGCCCTCCTACGAGCAGTACTTC. Full variable domain (missing parts from reference TRBV5-1 and TRBJ2-7): KAGVTQTPRYLIKTRGQQVTLSCSPISGHRSVSWYQQTPGQGLQFLFEYFSETQRNKGNFPGRFSGRQFSNSRSEMNVSTLELGDSALYLCASSFAGPSYEQYFGPGTRLTVT.

This rearrangement joins TRBV29-1 to TRBJ1-1; tentative D call: TRBD1 (5 bases). V gave up 6 bases and J gave up 1 base, with 12 bases separating them. The CDR3 consists of 13 residues. Germline V lookup: CDR1 SQVTM, CDR2 ANQGSEA. The CDR3 loop is CSVRQIENTEAFF. The CDR3 DNA reads as TGCAGCGTCCGACAGATCGAGAACACTGAAGCTTTCTTT.

The rearrangement uses TRBV28 and TRBJ2-3; tentative D call: TRBD1 (6 bases). The CDR3 is 14 amino acids. CDR1 MDHEN and CDR2 SYDVKM come from the germline V gene. V lost 5 bases, J lost 2 bases, and 11 bases lay in between. Here the CDR3 reads CASSPGTPTDTQYF. CDR3 sequence (DNA): TGTGCCAGCAGTCCCGGGACACCCACAGATACGCAGTATTTT.

The J gene is TRBJ2-1, the V gene TRBV28, with 8 bases fitting TRBD1. The CDR3 runs 14 residues. Germline lookup yields CDR1 MDHEN and CDR2 SYDVKM. The J segment lost 7 bases and the V segment lost 6 bases, leaving 8 bases of the junction unmatched. CDR3 in DNA: TGTGCCAGCAGGATGGACAGGGCTTTGAATGAGCAGTTCTTC. This translates into CASRMDRALNEQFF.

The chain uses TRBV5-1 and TRBJ1-6, with a tentative D call TRBD1 (6 bases). Germline V CDR1 and CDR2: SGHRS, YFSETQ. V lost 4 bases and J 9 bases, leaving 17 bases between the germline ends. The CDR3 consists of 15 residues. Here the CDR3 reads CASSPMTGDGSPLHF. The CDR3, as DNA: TGCGCCAGCAGCCCGATGACAGGCGATGGTTCACCCCTCCACTTT.

CDR3 nucleotide sequence: TGTGCCAGCAGCTTGGTTGGACTGGGTGGCACAGATACGCAGTATTTT. Protein product: CASSLVGLGGTDTQYF. V usage is TRBV5-6 and J usage is TRBJ2-3; D is perhaps TRBD2 (5 bases). CDR3 length: 16 amino acids. The V gene's germline CDR1 is SGHDT and CDR2 YYEEEE. Trimming pared 0 bases from V and 1 base from J, leaving 12 bases between.

The CDR3 region has the DNA TGTGCCAGCCGACCTAGCGGGGGTGCCTACGAGCAGTACTTC. Its protein product is CASRPSGGAYEQYF. The rearrangement uses TRBV6-6 and TRBJ2-7, with 10 bases matching TRBD2. The trim removed 8 bases at V and 2 bases at J, leaving 6 bases unmatched. This CDR3 comprises 14 residues. Germline assignment: CDR1 MNHNY and CDR2 SVGAGI (reference sequence).

This clone was seen a few times. This rearrangement joins TRBV19 to TRBJ2-5, with 10 bases that match TRBD1. CDR3 length: 14 amino acids. The germline V gene has CDR1 LNHDA and CDR2 SQIVND (reference sequence). J gave up 4 bases and V 5 bases, and 4 bases lay outside the gene matches. The CDR3: CASSPRDRGETQYF. The DNA of the CDR3 is TGTGCCAGTAGTCCCCGGGACAGGGGAGAGACCCAGTACTTC. The full variable domain, its missing parts supplied by reference TRBV19 and TRBJ2-5, is DGGITQSPKYLFRKEGQNVTLSCEQNLNHDAMYWYRQDPGQGLRLIYYSQIVNDFQKGDIAEGYSVSREKKESFPLTVTSAQKNPTAFYLCASSPRDRGETQYFGPGTRLLVL.

The V and J genes are TRBV4-3 and TRBJ2-2; D is unresolved. CDR3 length: 13 amino acids. V dropped 7 bases and J dropped 6 bases, with 12 bases sitting between them. The germline V gene encodes CDR1 LGHNA and CDR2 YSLEER. CDR3 protein: CASNRRPAGELFF. As DNA, the CDR3 is TGCGCCAGCAACAGACGCCCGGCCGGGGAGCTGTTTTTT.

The CDR3 reads CASSLAGSQGEGGYTF. In DNA form, the CDR3 reads TGCGCCAGCAGCTTGGCCGGGAGCCAGGGGGAAGGTGGCTACACCTTC. The V gene is TRBV5-1, the J gene TRBJ1-2, with 7 nucleotides matching TRBD1. The germline V gene encodes CDR1 SGHRS and CDR2 YFSETQ. This CDR3 comprises 16 residues. The ends lost 0 bases at V and 7 bases at J; junction bases unmatched: 12.

The gene calls are TRBV15 and TRBJ1-3; no clear D. CDR1 is LNHNV, CDR2 YYDKDF, per germline (reference sequence). The CDR3 covers 15 residues. The ends were cut back, 0 bases at V and 4 bases at J, with 10 bases in the middle. CDR3 in amino acids: CATSRDISQGNTIYF. The CDR3 DNA follows: TGTGCCACCAGCAGAGATATTTCGCAGGGAAACACCATATATTTT.